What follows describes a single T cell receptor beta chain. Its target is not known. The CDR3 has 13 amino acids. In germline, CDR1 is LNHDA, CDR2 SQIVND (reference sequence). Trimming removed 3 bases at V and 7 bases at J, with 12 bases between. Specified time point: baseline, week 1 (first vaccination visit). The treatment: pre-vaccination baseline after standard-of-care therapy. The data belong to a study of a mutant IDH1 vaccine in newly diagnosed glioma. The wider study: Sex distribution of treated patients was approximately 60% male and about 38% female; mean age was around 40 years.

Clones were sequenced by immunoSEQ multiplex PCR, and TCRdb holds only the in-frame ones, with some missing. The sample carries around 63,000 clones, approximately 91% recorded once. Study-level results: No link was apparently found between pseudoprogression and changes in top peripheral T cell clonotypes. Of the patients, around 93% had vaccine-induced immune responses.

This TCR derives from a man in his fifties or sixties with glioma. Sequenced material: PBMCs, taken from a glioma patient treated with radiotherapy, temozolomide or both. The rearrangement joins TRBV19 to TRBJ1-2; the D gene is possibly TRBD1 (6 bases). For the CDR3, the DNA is TGTGCCAGTAGTATGCCCCAGGGGCCTGGCTACACCTTC. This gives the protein CASSMPQGPGYTF.